What follows are 15 T cell receptor beta chains derived from one specimen sequenced in a study of blood T cell repertoires in COVID-19. Method: immunoSEQ multiplex PCR; TCRdb's copy keeps in-frame clones and lacks some. The sample includes a few hundred thousand clones, 86% seen only once; the top ten take approximately 3%. What was sequenced was peripheral blood. The source of these receptors is a woman in her thirties with active or convalescent COVID-19.

The sample holds one count of this clone. V is TRBV6-5 and J is TRBJ2-1, with unresolved D. The germline V and J ends were trimmed by 2 bases and 2 bases, with 7 bases remaining between them. There are 14 residues in the CDR3. Germline-derived CDR1 and CDR2 are MNHEY and SVGAGI. In DNA, the CDR3 is TGTGCCAGCAGTTACAATCCCGCCTACAATGAGCAGTTCTTC. It encodes CASSYNPAYNEQFF.

This clone has only one observation. The chain employs TRBV2 and TRBJ1-2; unclear D gene. The CDR3 has 15 residues. V lost 7 bases to trimming and J lost 3 bases, with 18 bases between them. Per the germline V gene, CDR1 is SNHLY and CDR2 is FYNNEI. CDR3 in DNA: TGTGCCAGCACTATCCATCCGCGGGGTGACTATGGCTACACCTTC. This gives the protein CASTIHPRGDYGYTF.

In its sample, this clone was seen many times. CDR3 protein: CASMEGTGGGYTF. In DNA form, the CDR3 reads TGCGCCAGCATGGAGGGGACCGGCGGCGGCTACACCTTC. The chain is built from TRBV5-1 and TRBJ1-2; tentatively, D is TRBD1 (5 bases). The germline V gene encodes CDR1 SGHRS and CDR2 YFSETQ. This CDR3 is 13 amino acids long. The V end was cut by 6 bases, the J end by 8 bases, with 17 bases between.

This chain connects TRBV30 to TRBJ2-3; D not resolved. The germline V and J ends were trimmed by 0 bases and 4 bases, with 17 bases remaining between them. The CDR3 has 16 amino acids. In germline, CDR1 is GTSNPN, CDR2 SVGIG (reference sequence). The CDR3: CAWSVSWASEADTQYF. CDR3 in DNA: TGTGCCTGGAGTGTATCTTGGGCCAGTGAAGCAGATACGCAGTATTTT.

The chain has TRBV5-6 and TRBJ1-5, with D maybe TRBD1 (6 bases). The CDR3 loop spans 16 amino acids. Looked up from germline, CDR1 is SGHDT and CDR2 is YYEEEE. V was shortened by 0 bases and J by 1 base, with 11 bases between the two germline ends. CDR3 DNA: TGTGCCAGCAGCTTGGGGGGGCAAGGGAGCAATCAGCCCCAGCATTTT. It yields the protein CASSLGGQGSNQPQHF.

This clone was detected a few times. CDR3 nucleotides: TGTGCCAGCAGCGTGGTAGGGACAGCCTACGAGCAGTACTTC. It encodes CASSVVGTAYEQYF. The rearrangement uses TRBV12-1 and TRBJ2-7; TRBD1, the table's D call, was not compared with the DNA. TRBV12-1 represents a pseudogene. This CDR3 contains 14 residues.

The CDR3 sequence is CASSRLKSSYNSPLHF. CDR3 sequence (DNA): TGTGCCAGCAGCCGACTGAAAAGCTCCTATAATTCACCCCTCCACTTT. This chain links TRBV28 with TRBJ1-6; no clear D gene. Trimming stripped 6 bases from V and 0 bases from J, with 12 bases between. Germline V CDR1 and CDR2: MDHEN, SYDVKM. The CDR3 is made up of 16 amino acids.

The chain is built from TRBV4-2 and TRBJ1-1; D may be TRBD1 (5 bases). V lost 0 bases to trimming and J lost 3 bases, with 11 bases between them. The CDR3 runs to 15 residues. CDR1 is LGHNA and CDR2 is YNFKEQ in the germline V gene. CDR3 nucleotide sequence: TGTGCCAGCAGCCAAGAGAAGGGGTGGGACACTGAAGCTTTCTTT. This encodes CASSQEKGWDTEAFF.

The J gene is TRBJ1-2, the V gene TRBV6-5; D is unresolved. Trimming cost V 6 bases and J 1 base, with 12 bases left between them. The germline CDR1 and CDR2 sequences are MNHEY and SVGAGI. This CDR3 region has 14 residues. The CDR3 reads CASSGRLLNYGYTF. DNA for the CDR3: TGTGCCAGCAGCGGTAGACTACTTAACTATGGCTACACCTTC.

The chain recombines TRBV3-1 (or the pseudogene TRBV3-2) with TRBJ1-4, with a possible D match to TRBD1 (6 bases). CDR1 is LGHDT, CDR2 YNNKEL, per germline (reference sequence). The CDR3 loop spans 14 amino acids. V dropped 0 bases and J dropped 9 bases, with 11 bases sitting between them. CDR3 amino acids: CASSQDRGAKKLFF. The CDR3 DNA follows: TGTGCCAGCAGCCAAGATCGGGGGGCTAAAAAACTGTTTTTT.

V gene TRBV27 combines with J gene TRBJ2-2; D is uncertain. Trimming took 2 bases from V and 6 from J, leaving 10 bases between them. The CDR3 has 14 residues. Germline CDR1 reads MNHEY; CDR2 reads SMNVEV (reference sequence). The CDR3 DNA reads as TGTGCCAGCAGTTTAGTTTACCGGGCCGGGGAGCTGTTTTTT. As protein: CASSLVYRAGELFF.

This clone was seen once. The chain carries TRBV18 and TRBJ1-6; D uncertain. The V and J ends lost 5 bases and 4 bases respectively, with 15 bases between them. Germline V gives CDR1 KGHSH, CDR2 LQKENI. The length of the CDR3 is 16 residues. Written as DNA, the CDR3 is TGTGCCAGCTCATCCTCGACTAATCCATATAATTCACCCCTCCACTTT. Amino acid sequence: CASSSSTNPYNSPLHF.

The chain couples TRBV5-5 to TRBJ1-6; 11 bases align to TRBD1. V shed 2 bases and J 11 bases; nucleotides not matched to a gene: 3. Germline values: CDR1 SGHKS, CDR2 YYEKEE (reference sequence). The CDR3 totals 14 residues. The CDR3 nucleotides are TGTGCCAGCAGCTTAGGGACAGGGGGAACACCCCTCCACTTT. Protein: CASSLGTGGTPLHF.

The rearrangement joins TRBV2 to TRBJ2-5; 7 bases are shared with TRBD1. This CDR3 region has 14 residues. Germline V gene data show CDR1 as SNHLY and CDR2 as FYNNEI. The ends lost 6 bases at V and 3 bases at J; junction bases unmatched: 7. CDR3 amino acids: CASRRQGSKETQYF. Here the CDR3 DNA reads TGTGCCAGCAGAAGACAGGGCTCCAAAGAGACCCAGTACTTC.

This clone came up a few times. In the same sample, other DNA sequences code for this CDR3. The rearrangement links TRBV6-5 to TRBJ1-1; TRBD1 agrees at 7 bases. Losses at the gene ends were 0 bases for V and 0 bases for J; bases not matched to a gene: 1. The V gene's germline CDR1 is MNHEY and CDR2 SVGAGI. This CDR3 has 15 amino acids. The CDR3 DNA follows: TGTGCCAGCAGTTACTCGGGGACAGTGAACACTGAAGCTTTCTTT. Translating gives CASSYSGTVNTEAFF.